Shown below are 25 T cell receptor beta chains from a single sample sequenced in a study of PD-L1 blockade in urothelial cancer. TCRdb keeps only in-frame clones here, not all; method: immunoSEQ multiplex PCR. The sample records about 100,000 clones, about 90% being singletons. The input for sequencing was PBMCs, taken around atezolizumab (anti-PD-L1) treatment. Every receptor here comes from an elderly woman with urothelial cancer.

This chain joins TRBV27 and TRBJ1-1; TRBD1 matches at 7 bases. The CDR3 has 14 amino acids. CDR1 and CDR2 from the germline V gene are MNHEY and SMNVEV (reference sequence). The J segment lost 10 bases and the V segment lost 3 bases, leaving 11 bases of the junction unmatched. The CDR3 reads CASSLEDKGQPAFF. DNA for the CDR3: TGTGCCAGCAGTTTGGAAGACAAGGGACAGCCAGCTTTCTTT.

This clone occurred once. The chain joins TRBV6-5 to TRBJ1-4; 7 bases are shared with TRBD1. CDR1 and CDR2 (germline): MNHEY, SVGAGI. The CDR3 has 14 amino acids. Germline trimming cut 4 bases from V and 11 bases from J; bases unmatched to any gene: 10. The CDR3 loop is CASSSRTGPFKLFF. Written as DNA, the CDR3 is TGTGCCAGCAGTTCCCGGACAGGACCCTTTAAACTGTTTTTT.

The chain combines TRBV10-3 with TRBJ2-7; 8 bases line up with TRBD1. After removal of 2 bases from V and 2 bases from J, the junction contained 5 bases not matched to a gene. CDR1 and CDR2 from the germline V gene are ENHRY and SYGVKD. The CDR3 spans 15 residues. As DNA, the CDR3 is TGTGCCATCAGTGAGCCCGGGGACAGGACCTACGAGCAGTACTTC. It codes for CAISEPGDRTYEQYF.

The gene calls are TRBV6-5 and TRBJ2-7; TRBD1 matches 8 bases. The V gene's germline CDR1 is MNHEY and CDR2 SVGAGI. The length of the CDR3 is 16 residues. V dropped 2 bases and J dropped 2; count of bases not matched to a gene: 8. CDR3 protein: CASSYTGRQGTYEQYF. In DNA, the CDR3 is TGTGCCAGCAGTTACACCGGGAGACAGGGGACCTACGAGCAGTACTTC.

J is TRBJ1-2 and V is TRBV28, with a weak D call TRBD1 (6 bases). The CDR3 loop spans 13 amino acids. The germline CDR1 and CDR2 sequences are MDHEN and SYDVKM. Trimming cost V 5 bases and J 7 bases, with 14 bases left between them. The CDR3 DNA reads TGTGCCAGCAGTCCCCCAGGGGCCGCTGGCTACACCTTC. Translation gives CASSPPGAAGYTF.

This CDR3 reads CASSTSVLTGYTF. DNA of the CDR3: TGTGCCAGCAGTACTTCTGTCTTAACTGGCTACACCTTC. The gene calls are TRBV28 and TRBJ1-2; no clear D. Germline CDR1 reads MDHEN; CDR2 reads SYDVKM. V was clipped by 5 bases and J by 7 bases, with 14 bases between them. The CDR3 has 13 amino acids.

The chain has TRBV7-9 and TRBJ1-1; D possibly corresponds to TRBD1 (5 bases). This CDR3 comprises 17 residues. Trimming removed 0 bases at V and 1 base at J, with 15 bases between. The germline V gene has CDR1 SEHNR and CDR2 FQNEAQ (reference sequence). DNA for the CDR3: TGTGCCAGCAGCTTAGCGAAGGGGCTTTTGGGGAACACTGAAGCTTTCTTT. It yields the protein CASSLAKGLLGNTEAFF.

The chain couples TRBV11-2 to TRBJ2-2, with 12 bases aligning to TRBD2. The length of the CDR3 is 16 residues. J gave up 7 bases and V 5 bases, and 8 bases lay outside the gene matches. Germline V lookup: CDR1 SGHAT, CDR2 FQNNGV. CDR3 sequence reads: CASSARLAGAGGELFF. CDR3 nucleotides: TGTGCCAGCAGCGCCCGACTAGCGGGAGCGGGCGGGGAGCTGTTTTTT.

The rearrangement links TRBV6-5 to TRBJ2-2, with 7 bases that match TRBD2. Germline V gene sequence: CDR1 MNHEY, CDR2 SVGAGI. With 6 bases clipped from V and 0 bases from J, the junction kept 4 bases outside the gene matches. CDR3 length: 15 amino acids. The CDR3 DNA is TGTGCCAGCAGACGAGGACTAGCGAACACCGGGGAGCTGTTTTTT. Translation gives CASRRGLANTGELFF.

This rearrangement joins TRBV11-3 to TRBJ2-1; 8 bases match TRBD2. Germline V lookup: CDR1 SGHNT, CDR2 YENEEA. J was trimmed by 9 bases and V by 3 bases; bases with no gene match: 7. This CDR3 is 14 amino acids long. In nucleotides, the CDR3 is TGTGCCAGCAGCTTCCGGGAGGGCCAAGGTGAGCAGTTCTTC. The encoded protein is CASSFREGQGEQFF.

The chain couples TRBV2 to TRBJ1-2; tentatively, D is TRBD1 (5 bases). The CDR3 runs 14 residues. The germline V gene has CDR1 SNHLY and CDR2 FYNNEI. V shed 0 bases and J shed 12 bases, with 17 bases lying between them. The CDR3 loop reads CASSEARQPPGDTF. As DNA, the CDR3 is TGTGCCAGCAGTGAAGCTCGGCAGCCCCCGGGGGACACCTTC.

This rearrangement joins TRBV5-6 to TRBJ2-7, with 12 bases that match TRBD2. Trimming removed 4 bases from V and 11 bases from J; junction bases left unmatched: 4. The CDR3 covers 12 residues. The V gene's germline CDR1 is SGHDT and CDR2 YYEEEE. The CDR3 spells CASSRLAGVEYF. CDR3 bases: TGTGCCAGCAGCCGACTAGCGGGAGTGGAGTACTTC.

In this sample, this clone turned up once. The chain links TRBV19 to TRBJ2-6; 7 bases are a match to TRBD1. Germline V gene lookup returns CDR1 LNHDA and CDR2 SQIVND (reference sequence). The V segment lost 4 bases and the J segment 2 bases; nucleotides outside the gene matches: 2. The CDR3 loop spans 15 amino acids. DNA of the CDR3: TGTGCCAGTAGTACGACAGGGACTGGGGCCAACGTCCTGACTTTC. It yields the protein CASSTTGTGANVLTF.

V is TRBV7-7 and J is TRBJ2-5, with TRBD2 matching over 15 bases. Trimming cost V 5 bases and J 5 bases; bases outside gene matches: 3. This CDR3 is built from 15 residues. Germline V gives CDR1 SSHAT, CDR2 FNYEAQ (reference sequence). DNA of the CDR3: TGTGCCAGCAGCGCCGGGACTAGCGGGAGGGAGACCCAGTACTTC. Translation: CASSAGTSGRETQYF.

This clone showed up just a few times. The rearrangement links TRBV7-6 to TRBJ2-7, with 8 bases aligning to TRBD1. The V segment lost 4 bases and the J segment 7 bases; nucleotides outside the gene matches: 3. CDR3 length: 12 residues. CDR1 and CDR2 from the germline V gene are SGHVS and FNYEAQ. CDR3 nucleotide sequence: TGTGCCAGCAGCTGGACAGGGAATGAGCAGTACTTC. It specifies CASSWTGNEQYF. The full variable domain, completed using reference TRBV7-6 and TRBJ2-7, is GAGVSQSPRYKVTKRGQDVALRCDPISGHVSLYWYRQALGQGPEFLTYFNYEAQQDKSGLPNDRFSAERPEGSISTLTIQRTEQRDSAMYRCASSWTGNEQYFGPGTRLTVT.

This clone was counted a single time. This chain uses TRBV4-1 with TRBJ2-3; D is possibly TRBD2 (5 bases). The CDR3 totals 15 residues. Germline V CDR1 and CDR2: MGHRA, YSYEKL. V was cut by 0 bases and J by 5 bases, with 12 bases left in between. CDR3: CASSQEMVARDTQYF. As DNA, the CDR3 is TGCGCCAGCAGCCAAGAGATGGTAGCGCGAGATACGCAGTATTTT.

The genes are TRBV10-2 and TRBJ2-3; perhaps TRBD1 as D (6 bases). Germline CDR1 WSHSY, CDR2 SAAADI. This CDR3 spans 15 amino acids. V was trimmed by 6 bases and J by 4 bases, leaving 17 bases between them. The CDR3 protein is CASRPTRGSPDTQYF. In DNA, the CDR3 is TGCGCCAGCAGACCAACTAGGGGGAGCCCAGATACGCAGTATTTT.

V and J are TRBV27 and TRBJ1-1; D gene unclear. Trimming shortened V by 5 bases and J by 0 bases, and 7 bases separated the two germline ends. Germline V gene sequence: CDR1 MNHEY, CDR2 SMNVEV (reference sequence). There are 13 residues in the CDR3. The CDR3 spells CASSNSLNTEAFF. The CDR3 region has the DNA TGTGCCAGCAGTAACAGTTTGAACACTGAAGCTTTCTTT.

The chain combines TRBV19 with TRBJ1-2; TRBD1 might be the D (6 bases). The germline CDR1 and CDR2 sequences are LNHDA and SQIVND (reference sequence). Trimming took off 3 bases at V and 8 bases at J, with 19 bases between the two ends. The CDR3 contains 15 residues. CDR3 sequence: CASSIPGHSQGGYTF. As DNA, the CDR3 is TGTGCCAGTAGTATTCCGGGACACTCCCAGGGGGGCTACACCTTC.

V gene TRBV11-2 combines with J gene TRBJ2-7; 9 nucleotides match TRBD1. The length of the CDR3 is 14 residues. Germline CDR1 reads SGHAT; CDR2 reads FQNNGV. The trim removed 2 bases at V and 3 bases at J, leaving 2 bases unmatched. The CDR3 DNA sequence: TGTGCCAGCAGCTTAATGGGACAGGGCTACGAGCAGTACTTC. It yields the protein CASSLMGQGYEQYF.

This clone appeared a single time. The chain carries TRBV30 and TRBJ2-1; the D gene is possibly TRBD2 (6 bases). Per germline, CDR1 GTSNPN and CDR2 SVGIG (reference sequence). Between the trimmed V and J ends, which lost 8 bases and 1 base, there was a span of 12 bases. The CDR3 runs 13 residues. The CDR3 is CAGARGSYNEQFF. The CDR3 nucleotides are TGTGCCGGGGCCCGGGGGTCCTACAATGAGCAGTTCTTC.

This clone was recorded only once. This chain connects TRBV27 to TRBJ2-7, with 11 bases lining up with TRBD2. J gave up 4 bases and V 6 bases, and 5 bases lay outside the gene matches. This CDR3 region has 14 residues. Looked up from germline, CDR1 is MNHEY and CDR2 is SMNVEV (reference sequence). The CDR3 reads CASRLAGGPYEQYF. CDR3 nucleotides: TGTGCCAGCAGGTTAGCGGGAGGGCCGTACGAGCAGTACTTC.

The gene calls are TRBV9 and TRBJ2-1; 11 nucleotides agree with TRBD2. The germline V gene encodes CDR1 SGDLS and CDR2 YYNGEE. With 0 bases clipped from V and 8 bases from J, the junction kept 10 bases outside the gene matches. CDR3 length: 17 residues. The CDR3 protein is CASSVDPSGRPLDEQFF. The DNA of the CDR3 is TGTGCCAGCAGCGTAGATCCTAGCGGGAGGCCCTTGGATGAGCAGTTCTTC.

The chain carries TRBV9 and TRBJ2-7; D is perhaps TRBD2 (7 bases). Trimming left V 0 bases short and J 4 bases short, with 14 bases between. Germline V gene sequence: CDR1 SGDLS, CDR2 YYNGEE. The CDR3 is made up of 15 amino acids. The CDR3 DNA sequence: TGTGCCAGCAGCGTAGGAGGAAAGGGGGGGTACGAGCAGTACTTC. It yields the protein CASSVGGKGGYEQYF. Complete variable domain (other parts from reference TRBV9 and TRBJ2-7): DSGVTQTPKHLITATGQRVTLRCSPRSGDLSVYWYQQSLDQGLQFLIQYYNGEERAKGNILERFSAQQFPDLHSELNLSSLELGDSALYFCASSVGGKGGYEQYFGPGTRLTVT.

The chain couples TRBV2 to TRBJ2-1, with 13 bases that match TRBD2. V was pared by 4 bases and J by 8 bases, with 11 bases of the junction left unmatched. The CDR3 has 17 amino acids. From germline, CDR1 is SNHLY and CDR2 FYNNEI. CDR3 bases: TGTGCCAGCAGTGGACTAGCGGGGGGCGGTTTATGGGATGAGCAGTTCTTC. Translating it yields CASSGLAGGGLWDEQFF.